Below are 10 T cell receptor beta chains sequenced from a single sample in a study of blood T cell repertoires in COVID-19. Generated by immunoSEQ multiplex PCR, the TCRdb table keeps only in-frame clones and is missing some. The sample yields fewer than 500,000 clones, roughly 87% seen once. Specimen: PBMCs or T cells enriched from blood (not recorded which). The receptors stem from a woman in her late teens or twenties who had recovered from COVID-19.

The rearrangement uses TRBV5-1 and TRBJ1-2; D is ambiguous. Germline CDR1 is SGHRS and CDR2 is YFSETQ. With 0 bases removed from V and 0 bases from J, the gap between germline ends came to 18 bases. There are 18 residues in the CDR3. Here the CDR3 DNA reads TGCGCCAGCAGCTTGGAAAGTAACGGAGAAACGACTAACTATGGCTACACCTTC. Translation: CASSLESNGETTNYGYTF.

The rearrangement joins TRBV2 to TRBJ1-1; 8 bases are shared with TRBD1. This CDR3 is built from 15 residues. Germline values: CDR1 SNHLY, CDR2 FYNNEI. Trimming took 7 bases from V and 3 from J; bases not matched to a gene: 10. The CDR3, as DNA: TGTGCCAGCATCCCAAATCCGGGACAGGACACTGAAGCTTTCTTT. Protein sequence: CASIPNPGQDTEAFF.

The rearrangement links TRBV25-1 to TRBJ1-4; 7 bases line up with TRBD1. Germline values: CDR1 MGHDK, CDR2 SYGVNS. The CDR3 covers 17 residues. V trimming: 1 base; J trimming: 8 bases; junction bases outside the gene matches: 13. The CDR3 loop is CASSEWGTAGRMEKLFF. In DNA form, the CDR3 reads TGTGCCAGCAGTGAATGGGGGACAGCCGGGCGAATGGAAAAACTGTTTTTT.

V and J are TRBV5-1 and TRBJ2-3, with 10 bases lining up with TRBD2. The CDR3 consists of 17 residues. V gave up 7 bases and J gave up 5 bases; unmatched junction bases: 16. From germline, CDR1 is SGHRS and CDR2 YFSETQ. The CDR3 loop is CASGLSSGGAGGDTQYF. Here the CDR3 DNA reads TGCGCCAGCGGTCTCTCGAGCGGGGGGGCCGGGGGAGATACGCAGTATTTT.

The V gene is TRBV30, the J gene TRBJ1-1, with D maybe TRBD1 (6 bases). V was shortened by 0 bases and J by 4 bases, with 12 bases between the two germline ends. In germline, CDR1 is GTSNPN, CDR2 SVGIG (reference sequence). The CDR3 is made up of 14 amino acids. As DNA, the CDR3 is TGTGCCTGGAGTGTACAGGGATGGGCCACTGAAGCTTTCTTT. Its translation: CAWSVQGWATEAFF.

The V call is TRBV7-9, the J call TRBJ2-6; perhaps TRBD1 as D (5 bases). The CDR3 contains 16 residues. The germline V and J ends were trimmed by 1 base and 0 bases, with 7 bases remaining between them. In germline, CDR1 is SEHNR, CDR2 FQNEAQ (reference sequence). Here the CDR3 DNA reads TGTGCCAGCAGCTTAGACAGGAGCTCTGGGGCCAACGTCCTGACTTTC. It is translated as CASSLDRSSGANVLTF.

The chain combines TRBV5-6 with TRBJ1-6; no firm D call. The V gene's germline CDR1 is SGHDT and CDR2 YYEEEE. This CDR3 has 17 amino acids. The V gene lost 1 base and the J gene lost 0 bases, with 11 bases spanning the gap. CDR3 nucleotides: TGTGCCAGCAGCTTGCTGACGGGAAGCTCCTATAATTCACCCCTCCACTTT. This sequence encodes CASSLLTGSSYNSPLHF.

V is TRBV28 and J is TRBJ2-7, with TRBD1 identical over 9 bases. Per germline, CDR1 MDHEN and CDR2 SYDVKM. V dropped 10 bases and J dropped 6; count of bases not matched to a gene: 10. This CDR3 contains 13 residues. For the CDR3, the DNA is TGTGCCAACAAGGGACAGGGCAGGGGCGAGCAGTACTTC. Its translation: CANKGQGRGEQYF.

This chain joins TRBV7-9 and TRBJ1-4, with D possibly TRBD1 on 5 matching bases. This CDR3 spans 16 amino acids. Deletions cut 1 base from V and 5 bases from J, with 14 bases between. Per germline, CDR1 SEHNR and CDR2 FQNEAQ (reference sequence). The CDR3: CASSLGRGSRNEKLFF. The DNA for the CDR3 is TGTGCCAGCAGCTTAGGGCGGGGCAGCCGGAATGAAAAACTGTTTTTT.

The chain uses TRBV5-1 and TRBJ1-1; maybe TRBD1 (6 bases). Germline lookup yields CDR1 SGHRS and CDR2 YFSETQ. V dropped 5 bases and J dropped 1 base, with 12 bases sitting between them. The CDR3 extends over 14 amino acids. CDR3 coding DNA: TGCGCCAGCAGTCGTCAGGGACAGAACACTGAAGCTTTCTTT. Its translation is CASSRQGQNTEAFF.